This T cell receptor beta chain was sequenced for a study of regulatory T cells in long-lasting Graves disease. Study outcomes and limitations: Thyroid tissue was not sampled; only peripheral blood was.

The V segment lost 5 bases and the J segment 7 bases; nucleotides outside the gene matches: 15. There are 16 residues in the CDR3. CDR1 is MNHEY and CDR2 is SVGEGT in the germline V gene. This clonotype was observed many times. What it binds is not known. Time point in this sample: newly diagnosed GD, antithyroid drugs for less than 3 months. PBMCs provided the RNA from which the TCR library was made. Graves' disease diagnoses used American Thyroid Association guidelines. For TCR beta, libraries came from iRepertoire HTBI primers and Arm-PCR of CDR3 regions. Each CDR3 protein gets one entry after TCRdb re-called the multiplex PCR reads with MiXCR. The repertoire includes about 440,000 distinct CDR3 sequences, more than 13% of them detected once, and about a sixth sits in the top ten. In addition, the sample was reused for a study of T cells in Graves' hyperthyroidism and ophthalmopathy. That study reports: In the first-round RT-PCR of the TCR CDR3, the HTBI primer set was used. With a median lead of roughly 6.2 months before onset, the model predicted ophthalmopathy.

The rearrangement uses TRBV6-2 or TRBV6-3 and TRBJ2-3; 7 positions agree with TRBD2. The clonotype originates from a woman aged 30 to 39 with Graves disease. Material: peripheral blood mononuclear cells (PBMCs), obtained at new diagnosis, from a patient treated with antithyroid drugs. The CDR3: CASSDPGLAAVNTQYF. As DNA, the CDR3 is TGTGCCAGCAGTGACCCCGGGCTAGCGGCAGTTAATACGCAGTATTTT.